This T cell receptor (beta chain) originates from a study of shared clonotypes between healthy human individuals. Per the germline V gene, CDR1 is SGHRS and CDR2 is YFSETQ. J lost 3 bases, V lost 0 bases, and 9 bases had no gene match. This CDR3 region has 16 residues. All donors qualified as healthy HIV-negative adults and had experienced no recent acute infections or vaccinations. Every subset's genomic DNA went evenly onto several immunoSEQ plates. Profiling relied on immunoSEQ multiplex PCR, and the TCRdb table lists in-frame clones only, not all of them. This table has millions of clones, about 95% appearing once.

V and J are TRBV5-1 and TRBJ2-7; 7 bases map to TRBD1. The sequence was collected from a man in his late teens or twenties in good health. The sample comprised naive CD4+ T cells sorted from blood. Subset meaning: CD45RA+ positively selected. In nucleotides, the CDR3 is TGCGCCAGCAGCTTGGCCGGACAGGCCTTCGGCTACGAGCAGTACTTC. The encoded protein is CASSLAGQAFGYEQYF.